This is a list of T cell receptor beta chains from one sample in a study of blood T cell repertoires in COVID-19. Assay: immunoSEQ multiplex PCR; the TCRdb copy retains only in-frame clones and omits some. The data contain about 400,000 clones, about 88% of them singletons. The sequenced sample was peripheral blood. These TCRs come from a human donor in a cohort sampled during active COVID-19. Each CDR3 is given with its conserved first and last residue. Each record gives: clone size, J gene, D gene, V gene, CDR3 protein, CDR3 DNA. A D gene is named only where the DNA matches it firmly. Clone size is not always given. Where it is, it says once, few, many or a class for expanded clones.

abundance: once
j_gene: TRBJ2-7
d_gene: .
v_gene: TRBV6-5
CDR3aa: CASRGLHYEQYF
CDR3nt: TGTGCCAGCAGGGGACTCCATTACGAGCAGTACTTC

abundance: .
j_gene: TRBJ2-3
d_gene: TRBD2
v_gene: TRBV19
CDR3aa: CASSMAARLAGGMDTQYF
CDR3nt: TGTGCCAGTAGTATGGCGGCGCGTCTAGCGGGAGGGATGGATACGCAGTATTTT

abundance: .
j_gene: TRBJ2-7
d_gene: .
v_gene: TRBV1
CDR3aa: CTSSQAGQRKQYF
CDR3nt: TGCACCAGCAGCCAAGCGGGACAACGTAAGCAGTACTTC

abundance: .
j_gene: TRBJ2-7
d_gene: .
v_gene: TRBV27
CDR3aa: CASSSPGGSSYEQYF
CDR3nt: TGTGCCAGCAGTTCACCAGGGGGGAGCTCCTACGAGCAGTACTTC

abundance: .
j_gene: TRBJ2-3
d_gene: TRBD1
v_gene: TRBV7-3
CDR3aa: CASSPLRQGAGDTQYF
CDR3nt: TGTGCCAGCAGCCCACTCCGACAGGGGGCGGGAGATACGCAGTATTTT

abundance: .
j_gene: TRBJ2-3
d_gene: TRBD2
v_gene: TRBV7-2
CDR3aa: CASSLIGGAYPDTQYF
CDR3nt: TGTGCCAGCAGCTTAATCGGGGGGGCCTACCCAGATACGCAGTATTTT

abundance: .
j_gene: TRBJ2-3
d_gene: TRBD2
v_gene: TRBV2
CDR3aa: CASSLAASTDTQYF
CDR3nt: TGTGCCAGCAGCCTAGCGGCTAGCACAGATACGCAGTATTTT

abundance: .
j_gene: TRBJ1-1
d_gene: TRBD1
v_gene: TRBV9
CDR3aa: CASSAGQELPEAFF
CDR3nt: TGTGCCAGCAGCGCTGGACAGGAACTACCTGAAGCTTTCTTT

abundance: .
j_gene: TRBJ1-6
d_gene: .
v_gene: TRBV2
CDR3aa: CASTAAKGSSNSPLHF
CDR3nt: TGTGCCAGCACTGCGGCCAAAGGATCATCTAATTCACCCCTCCACTTT

abundance: .
j_gene: TRBJ2-5
d_gene: .
v_gene: TRBV5-5
CDR3aa: CASSLDGVGETQYF
CDR3nt: TGTGCCAGCAGCTTGGATGGAGTGGGTGAGACCCAGTACTTC

abundance: .
j_gene: TRBJ1-2
d_gene: TRBD1
v_gene: TRBV18
CDR3aa: CASSPDGTAYGYTF
CDR3nt: TGTGCCAGCTCACCAGATGGGACAGCCTATGGCTACACCTTC

abundance: .
j_gene: TRBJ2-1
d_gene: TRBD2
v_gene: TRBV9
CDR3aa: CASSVGSGRALWEYNEQFF
CDR3nt: TGTGCCAGCAGCGTAGGTAGCGGGAGGGCCCTCTGGGAATACAATGAGCAGTTCTTC

abundance: many
j_gene: TRBJ2-1
d_gene: TRBD2
v_gene: TRBV4-1
CDR3aa: CASRGEGNNEQFF
CDR3nt: TGCGCCAGCAGGGGGGAGGGGAACAATGAGCAGTTCTTC

abundance: .
j_gene: TRBJ1-1
d_gene: .
v_gene: TRBV5-5
CDR3aa: CASSLEMRTEAFF
CDR3nt: TGTGCCAGCAGCTTGGAGATGAGGACTGAAGCTTTCTTT

abundance: few
j_gene: TRBJ2-7
d_gene: TRBD2
v_gene: TRBV13
CDR3aa: CASSTSGYEQYF
CDR3nt: TGTGCCAGCAGTACTAGCGGGTACGAGCAGTACTTC

abundance: .
j_gene: TRBJ2-3
d_gene: .
v_gene: TRBV7-6
CDR3aa: CASSLKLSSTDTQYF
CDR3nt: TGTGCCAGCAGCTTAAAACTATCTAGCACAGATACGCAGTATTTT

abundance: .
j_gene: TRBJ1-4
d_gene: .
v_gene: TRBV2
CDR3aa: CASSDLPWGEGKLFF
CDR3nt: TGTGCCAGCAGTGATCTACCATGGGGAGAAGGGAAACTGTTTTTT

abundance: .
j_gene: TRBJ1-4
d_gene: TRBD1
v_gene: TRBV5-1
CDR3aa: CASSLDRWTTNEKLFF
CDR3nt: TGCGCCAGCAGCCTGGACAGGTGGACAACTAATGAAAAACTGTTTTTT